The 30 T cell receptor beta chains given below trace back to one sample, sequenced in a study of STAT5B mutations in CD4+ large granular lymphocyte leukemia. Clones were sequenced by immunoSEQ multiplex PCR, and TCRdb holds only the in-frame ones, with some missing. Of around 47,000 clones in the sample, approximately 84% were seen once. The sequenced sample was CD4+ T cells from blood buffy coats. The receptors come from a human donor in good health.

V is TRBV28 and J is TRBJ2-2; 10 bases agree with TRBD1. This CDR3 region has 14 residues. The V segment lost 6 bases and the J segment 7 bases; nucleotides outside the gene matches: 5. The germline gives CDR1 MDHEN, CDR2 SYDVKM. CDR3 nucleotide sequence: TGTGCCAGCAGACGGGACAGGGGAAACGGGGAGCTGTTTTTT. Protein sequence: CASRRDRGNGELFF.

The chain recombines TRBV5-1 with TRBJ1-1; D ambiguous. Germline assignment: CDR1 SGHRS and CDR2 YFSETQ. The CDR3 extends over 13 amino acids. Trimming took 3 bases from V and 4 from J, leaving 10 bases between them. This CDR3 is CASSWEGSTEAFF. The CDR3 nucleotides are TGCGCCAGCAGCTGGGAAGGGAGCACTGAAGCTTTCTTT.

The J gene is TRBJ2-3, the V gene TRBV7-2; 9 bases align to TRBD1. Looked up from germline, CDR1 is SGHTA and CDR2 is FQGNSA. This CDR3 has 14 residues. The V segment lost 5 bases and the J segment 9 bases; nucleotides outside the gene matches: 9. CDR3 DNA: TGTGCCAGCAGCCCCGGGACAGGGTATTACACGCAGTATTTT. This gives the protein CASSPGTGYYTQYF. The full variable domain, its missing parts supplied by reference TRBV7-2 and TRBJ2-3, is GAGVSQSPSNKVTEKGKDVELRCDPISGHTALYWYRQSLGQGLEFLIYFQGNSAPDKSGLPSDRFSAERTGGSVSTLTIQRTQQEDSAVYLCASSPGTGYYTQYFGPGTRLTVL.

This clone was seen a handful of times. J is TRBJ1-2 and V is TRBV2; D perhaps matches TRBD1 (6 bases). This CDR3 region has 14 residues. The V end lost 4 bases, the J end lost 4 bases, and 13 bases lay between the germline ends. In germline, CDR1 is SNHLY, CDR2 FYNNEI. The CDR3 DNA reads TGTGCCAGCAGTGTTACAGGACAGAGCTATGGCTACACCTTC. Protein sequence: CASSVTGQSYGYTF. Combining the CDR3 with reference TRBV2 and TRBJ1-2 gives the whole variable domain EPEVTQTPSHQVTQMGQEVILRCVPISNHLYFYWYRQILGQKVEFLVSFYNNEISEKSEIFDDQFSVERPDGSNFTLKIRSTKLEDSAMYFCASSVTGQSYGYTFGSGTRLTVV.

For the CDR3, the DNA is TGCGCCAGCAGCCCCTCGACAGGGTCTAATGAAAAACTGTTTTTT. Translated: CASSPSTGSNEKLFF. The chain has TRBV5-1 and TRBJ1-4; 7 nucleotides match TRBD1. Germline V gene sequence: CDR1 SGHRS, CDR2 YFSETQ. Trimming cost V 4 bases and J 3 bases; bases outside gene matches: 6. The CDR3 has 15 residues.

The V call is TRBV19, the J call TRBJ2-5, with D tentatively TRBD1 (6 bases). The CDR3 length is 13 residues. Germline lookup yields CDR1 LNHDA and CDR2 SQIVND (reference sequence). Trimming took off 2 bases at V and 5 bases at J, with 9 bases between the two ends. The CDR3 DNA reads as TGTGCCAGTAGTATACAGGGGACGGAGACCCAGTACTTC. Translation: CASSIQGTETQYF.

This clone was detected only a few times. The CDR3 bases are TGCGCCAGCAGGCCTAATGACGGTGTGGATGAAAAACTGTTTTTT. Residues: CASRPNDGVDEKLFF. The chain uses TRBV4-1 and TRBJ1-4, with no clear D. Germline-derived CDR1 and CDR2 are MGHRA and YSYEKL. The CDR3 is 15 residues long. Trimming pared 6 bases from V and 6 bases from J, leaving 17 bases between.

CDR3 loop: CASTPRLSNQPQHF. CDR3 sequence (DNA): TGTGCCAGTACCCCGAGGCTTAGCAATCAGCCCCAGCATTTT. This sequence joins TRBV19 and TRBJ1-5; D is ambiguous. The CDR3 has 14 residues. V dropped 7 bases and J dropped 0 bases, with 10 bases sitting between them. The germline CDR1 and CDR2 sequences are LNHDA and SQIVND (reference sequence).

The CDR3 DNA reads TGTGCCAGCAGTTTGGGACCAGGGTACTATGGCTACACCTTC. It specifies CASSLGPGYYGYTF. The chain employs TRBV28 and TRBJ1-2, with D perhaps TRBD1 (5 bases). Germline V lookup: CDR1 MDHEN, CDR2 SYDVKM. The CDR3 sequence is 14 residues long. Between the trimmed V and J ends, which lost 3 bases and 3 bases, there was a span of 11 bases.

The chain links TRBV5-1 to TRBJ2-5, with D maybe TRBD2 (5 bases). V dropped 4 bases and J dropped 3 bases, with 13 bases sitting between them. Germline CDR1 and CDR2: SGHRS and YFSETQ. The CDR3 spans 14 residues. The DNA of the CDR3 is TGCGCCAGCAGCACCGGACGGGGAGAAGAGACCCAGTACTTC. Translating gives CASSTGRGEETQYF.

This chain links TRBV7-2 with TRBJ2-7, with D possibly being TRBD2 (5 bases). This CDR3 is built from 14 residues. V lost 1 base and J lost 0, with 7 bases in between. Germline lookup yields CDR1 SGHTA and CDR2 FQGNSA. The CDR3 DNA is TGTGCCAGCAGCTTAGAACGGGACTCCTACGAGCAGTACTTC. It encodes CASSLERDSYEQYF.

A word on this clone: The limits of the CDR3 on the DNA are not certain, so only TCRdb's listed CDR3 is given. The rearrangement links TRBV21-1 to TRBJ1-5. TRBV21-1 is annotated as a pseudogene. The CDR3 is made up of 16 amino acids, end residues included. CDR3 loop: CASSKEVGGGNQPQHF.

The chain uses TRBV9 and TRBJ1-5; D may be TRBD1 (5 bases). Germline-derived CDR1 and CDR2 are SGDLS and YYNGEE. Trimming took off 2 bases at V and 7 bases at J, with 16 bases between the two ends. The CDR3 is made up of 15 amino acids. The CDR3 sequence is CASSVGGMIRQPQHF. CDR3 nucleotides: TGTGCCAGCAGCGTCGGGGGAATGATAAGACAGCCCCAGCATTTT.

The genes are TRBV6-5 and TRBJ1-2; 11 bases match TRBD1. This CDR3 comprises 14 residues. Germline V lookup: CDR1 MNHEY, CDR2 SVGAGI. The ends lost 7 bases at V and 7 bases at J; junction bases unmatched: 8. DNA for the CDR3: TGTGCCAGCATTAAGGACGGGACAGGGGGTGGCTACACCTTC. Its protein product is CASIKDGTGGGYTF.

The chain is built from TRBV6-5 and TRBJ2-1, with D possibly being TRBD1 (6 bases). With 0 bases removed from V and 4 bases from J, the gap between germline ends came to 10 bases. CDR1 and CDR2 from the germline V gene are MNHEY and SVGAGI. This CDR3 region has 15 residues. CDR3 nucleotide sequence: TGTGCCAGCAGTTACTCGACAGGACGGTACAATGAGCAGTTCTTC. It yields the protein CASSYSTGRYNEQFF.

This clone was seen only once. This chain connects TRBV5-6 to TRBJ2-5; a weak D match, TRBD1 (6 bases). V lost 4 bases, J lost 4 bases, and 23 bases lay in between. Germline assignment: CDR1 SGHDT and CDR2 YYEEEE. CDR3 length equals 17 residues. CDR3 sequence: CASSPRGGGLLRETQYF. For the CDR3, the DNA is TGTGCCAGCAGCCCACGAGGGGGTGGGCTATTGAGAGAGACCCAGTACTTC.

This chain joins TRBV19 and TRBJ1-1; D gene ambiguous. Deletions cut 4 bases from V and 3 bases from J, with 9 bases between. This CDR3 has 13 residues. The germline V gene encodes CDR1 LNHDA and CDR2 SQIVND (reference sequence). The CDR3 region is CASSTTWDTEAFF. The CDR3 coding sequence is TGTGCCAGTAGTACCACCTGGGACACTGAAGCTTTCTTT.

As concerns this clone: The sample has other DNA sequences that encode this CDR3 too. J is TRBJ2-1 and V is TRBV5-1; D gene unclear. The CDR3 consists of 15 residues. Per the germline V gene, CDR1 is SGHRS and CDR2 is YFSETQ. Trimming left V 2 bases short and J 0 bases short, with 9 bases between. CDR3 nucleotides: TGCGCCAGCAGCTTAGAGTCTAGCTCCTACAATGAGCAGTTCTTC. Amino acid sequence: CASSLESSSYNEQFF.

This sequence joins TRBV19 and TRBJ1-2, with a weak D call TRBD1 (6 bases). This CDR3 comprises 14 residues. V gave up 3 bases and J gave up 8 bases, with 16 bases separating them. The germline V gene has CDR1 LNHDA and CDR2 SQIVND (reference sequence). The CDR3 spells CASSMVWGREGYTF. The DNA for the CDR3 is TGTGCCAGTAGTATGGTGTGGGGGCGGGAGGGCTACACCTTC.

This chain connects TRBV29-1 to TRBJ2-7, with D tentatively TRBD1 (6 bases). The CDR3 runs 13 residues. The V gene's germline CDR1 is SQVTM and CDR2 ANQGSEA. Trimming shortened V by 5 bases and J by 3 bases, and 14 bases separated the two germline ends. CDR3 residues: CSVPGQSSYEQYF. In DNA, the CDR3 is TGCAGCGTTCCCGGACAGTCGAGCTACGAGCAGTACTTC.

Only one count was recorded for this clone. V and J are TRBV2 and TRBJ1-4; 12 bases line up with TRBD1. The germline gives CDR1 SNHLY, CDR2 FYNNEI. V lost 8 bases to trimming and J lost 2 bases; unmatched junction nucleotides: 6. CDR3 length: 16 residues. The DNA of the CDR3 is TGTGCCAGCTTAAGGGACAGGGGGCACACTAATGAAAAACTGTTTTTT. The encoded protein is CASLRDRGHTNEKLFF. Supplemented by reference TRBV2 and TRBJ1-4, the full variable domain reads EPEVTQTPSHQVTQMGQEVILRCVPISNHLYFYWYRQILGQKVEFLVSFYNNEISEKSEIFDDQFSVERPDGSNFTLKIRSTKLEDSAMYFCASLRDRGHTNEKLFFGSGTQLSVL.

The CDR3: CASSLVIAGNTGELFF. The CDR3 bases are TGTGCCAGCAGCTTGGTAATAGCGGGAAACACCGGGGAGCTGTTTTTT. This chain joins TRBV5-4 and TRBJ2-2, with 8 bases fitting TRBD2. Per the germline V gene, CDR1 is SGHNT and CDR2 is YYREEE (reference sequence). The V and J ends lost 0 bases and 2 bases, in that order; junction bases with no gene match: 3. The CDR3 spans 16 residues.

The chain employs TRBV7-9 and TRBJ2-7, with D hard to call. Between the trimmed V and J ends, which lost 5 bases and 3 bases, there was a span of 5 bases. Germline values: CDR1 SEHNR, CDR2 FQNEAQ (reference sequence). This CDR3 has 11 amino acids. In DNA, the CDR3 is TGTGCCAGCAGCAAAAACTACGAGCAGTACTTC. Translation: CASSKNYEQYF.

The chain uses TRBV19 and TRBJ1-1, with D unclear. Germline V gene data show CDR1 as LNHDA and CDR2 as SQIVND (reference sequence). V lost 3 bases and J lost 3, with 8 bases in between. The CDR3 consists of 13 residues. The CDR3 sequence: CASSISKDTEAFF. CDR3 DNA sequence: TGTGCCAGTAGTATTAGTAAGGACACTGAAGCTTTCTTT. The variable domain in full, with the rest retrieved from reference TRBV19 and TRBJ1-1, is DGGITQSPKYLFRKEGQNVTLSCEQNLNHDAMYWYRQDPGQGLRLIYYSQIVNDFQKGDIAEGYSVSREKKESFPLTVTSAQKNPTAFYLCASSISKDTEAFFGQGTRLTVV.

This clone was seen a single time. The V and J genes are TRBV10-3 and TRBJ2-3; no clear D. CDR1 is ENHRY, CDR2 SYGVKD, per germline. This CDR3 spans 12 amino acids. V was clipped by 4 bases and J by 0 bases, with 2 bases between them. The CDR3 DNA follows: TGTGCCATCAGTGCTAGCACAGATACGCAGTATTTT. This sequence encodes CAISASTDTQYF.

This chain links TRBV5-1 with TRBJ2-1; no clear D. The CDR3 spans 12 residues. Deletions cut 5 bases from V and 9 bases from J, with 12 bases between. The V gene's germline CDR1 is SGHRS and CDR2 YFSETQ. CDR3 loop: CASSPDLGEQFF. Written as DNA, the CDR3 is TGCGCCAGCAGTCCCGATCTGGGTGAGCAGTTCTTC.

The V gene is TRBV25-1, the J gene TRBJ2-7; no firm D call. Germline lookup yields CDR1 MGHDK and CDR2 SYGVNS. V was clipped by 2 bases and J by 4 bases, with 6 bases between them. There are 12 residues in the CDR3. This CDR3 is CASSESVYEQYF. The CDR3 bases are TGTGCCAGCAGTGAAAGTGTATACGAGCAGTACTTC.

A few counts support this clone. The chain recombines TRBV3-1 (or the pseudogene TRBV3-2) with TRBJ2-5; D gene ambiguous. The V gene's germline CDR1 is LGHDT and CDR2 YNNKEL (reference sequence). The CDR3 extends over 9 amino acids. Trimming left V 8 bases short and J 4 bases short, with 2 bases between. DNA of the CDR3: TGTGCCAGCGGAGAGACCCAGTACTTC. Protein: CASGETQYF.

This chain connects TRBV5-1 to TRBJ2-7; D possibly corresponds to TRBD1 (5 bases). Germline CDR1 is SGHRS and CDR2 is YFSETQ. Trimming stripped 2 bases from V and 0 bases from J, with 6 bases between. The CDR3 consists of 13 residues. CDR3 region: CASSFQGSYEQYF. CDR3 in DNA: TGCGCCAGCAGCTTTCAGGGCTCCTACGAGCAGTACTTC.

J is TRBJ2-1 and V is TRBV11-3; possible D gene TRBD2, 5 bases. The V end lost 0 bases, the J end lost 2 bases, and 8 bases lay between the germline ends. This CDR3 contains 15 residues. CDR1 is SGHNT, CDR2 YENEEA, per germline. CDR3 region: CASSLDGLPYNEQFF. CDR3 DNA: TGTGCCAGCAGCTTAGATGGACTGCCCTACAATGAGCAGTTCTTC. The full variable domain, with the rest looked up from reference TRBV11-3 and TRBJ2-1, is EAGVVQSPRYKIIEKKQPVAFWCNPISGHNTLYWYLQNLGQGPELLIRYENEEAVDDSQLPKDRFSAERLKGVDSTLKIQPAELGDSAVYLCASSLDGLPYNEQFFGPGTRLTVL.